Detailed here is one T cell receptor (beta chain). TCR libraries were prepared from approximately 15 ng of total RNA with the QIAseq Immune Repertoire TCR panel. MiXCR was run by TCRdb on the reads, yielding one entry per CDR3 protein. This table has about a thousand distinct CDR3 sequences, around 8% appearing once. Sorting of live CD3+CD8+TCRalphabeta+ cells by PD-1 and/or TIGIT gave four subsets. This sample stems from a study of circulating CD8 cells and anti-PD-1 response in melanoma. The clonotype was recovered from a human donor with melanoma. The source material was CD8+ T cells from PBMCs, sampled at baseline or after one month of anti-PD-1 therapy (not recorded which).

Here the CDR3 reads CSAGGPITDTQYF. As DNA, the CDR3 is TGCAGTGCTGGGGGGCCGATCACAGATACGCAGTATTTT. The chain joins TRBV20-1 to TRBJ2-3; D possibly uses TRBD1 or TRBD2 (6 bases each). In germline, CDR1 is DFQATT, CDR2 SNEGSKA (reference sequence). The CDR3 extends over 13 amino acids. V lost 5 bases to trimming and J lost 2 bases, with 11 bases between them.